The 31 T cell receptor beta chains given below trace back to one sample, sequenced in a study of shared clonotypes between healthy human individuals. Profiled with immunoSEQ multiplex PCR; TCRdb holds only in-frame clones, not every one. The data hold some 1.5 million clones, with around 97% observed a single time. Sequenced: naive CD4+ T cells sorted from blood. The subset here: CD45RA+ positively selected. The source of these receptors is a man aged 25 to 40 in good health.

The chain combines TRBV5-1 with TRBJ1-3, with 7 bases that match TRBD1. V was clipped by 4 bases and J by 4 bases; unmatched bases: 8. Germline CDR1 reads SGHRS; CDR2 reads YFSETQ. The CDR3 runs 15 residues. This chain's CDR3 is CASSPFAGGGNTIYF. CDR3 DNA sequence: TGCGCCAGCAGCCCGTTTGCAGGGGGAGGAAACACCATATATTTT.

This clone was observed once. The V gene is TRBV7-3, the J gene TRBJ2-1, with 12 positions matching TRBD1. The CDR3 is 17 residues long. With V trimmed by 5 bases and J by 9 bases, 14 bases remained unmatched. Germline CDR1 SGHTA, CDR2 FQGTGA. The CDR3 DNA reads as TGTGCCAGCAGCGCGGGACAGGGGGCCATAAACTACTTTGAGCAGTTCTTC. As protein: CASSAGQGAINYFEQFF.

The chain links TRBV4-1 to TRBJ2-1, with TRBD2 matching over 11 bases. The CDR3 totals 15 residues. Trimming took 6 bases from V and 7 from J; bases not matched to a gene: 8. Germline V CDR1 and CDR2: MGHRA, YSYEKL. CDR3 residues: CASRRLAGLRNEQFF. The CDR3 DNA reads as TGCGCCAGCAGGAGACTAGCGGGACTGAGAAATGAGCAGTTCTTC.

V gene TRBV27 combines with J gene TRBJ1-5, with TRBD1 matching 7 bases. The junction had 9 bases not matched to a gene; V was cut back by 5 bases and J by 2 bases. This CDR3 has 16 residues. Germline V lookup: CDR1 MNHEY, CDR2 SMNVEV (reference sequence). In nucleotides, the CDR3 is TGTGCCAGCAGTACTCAAGGGGGCGTGGGCAATCAGCCCCAGCATTTT. This codes for CASSTQGGVGNQPQHF.

The J gene is TRBJ1-1, the V gene TRBV5-1; 8 bases map to TRBD1. CDR1 is SGHRS and CDR2 is YFSETQ in the germline V gene. Germline trimming cut 0 bases from V and 4 bases from J; bases unmatched to any gene: 11. CDR3 length: 17 amino acids. CDR3 coding DNA: TGCGCCAGCAGCTTGGTGTTGGGGGGACAGGCGAGCACTGAAGCTTTCTTT. Residues: CASSLVLGGQASTEAFF.

This sequence joins TRBV27 and TRBJ2-1; the match to TRBD2 covers 9 bases. The CDR3 covers 14 residues. After removal of 7 bases from V and 8 bases from J, the junction contained 9 bases not matched to a gene. Germline CDR1 and CDR2: MNHEY and SMNVEV (reference sequence). The CDR3 DNA reads as TGTGCCAGCACCTTGGCGGGAGGGACATATGAGCAGTTCTTC. As protein: CASTLAGGTYEQFF.

The chain carries TRBV7-8 and TRBJ2-2; D is unclear. The germline CDR1 and CDR2 sequences are SGHVS and FQNEAQ. The CDR3 runs 13 residues. Trimming removed 0 bases at V and 9 bases at J, with 8 bases between. DNA of the CDR3: TGTGCCAGCAGCTTAGCGCGTACCTGGGAGCTGTTTTTT. Protein: CASSLARTWELFF.

This clone came up once. The CDR3 protein is CASSHGLAGVETQYF. The CDR3 DNA reads as TGTGCCAGCTCACACGGACTAGCGGGAGTGGAGACCCAGTACTTC. The chain employs TRBV18 and TRBJ2-5, with 13 bases that match TRBD2. Germline values: CDR1 KGHSH, CDR2 LQKENI. This CDR3 has 15 residues. V lost 4 bases, J lost 5 bases, and 4 bases stayed unmatched.

The CDR3 sequence: CASSQDRQAGGIYEQYF. The CDR3, as DNA: TGCGCCAGCAGCCAAGATCGGCAGGCGGGAGGGATCTACGAGCAGTACTTC. This chain links TRBV4-3 with TRBJ2-7, with TRBD2 matching 9 bases. The CDR3 is 17 amino acids. The V and J ends lost 0 bases and 3 bases, in that order; junction bases with no gene match: 9. Germline CDR1 is LGHNA and CDR2 is YSLEER.

The chain employs TRBV9 and TRBJ2-1; 11 bases map to TRBD2. There are 16 residues in the CDR3. Losses at the gene ends were 4 bases for V and 4 bases for J; bases not matched to a gene: 7. From germline, CDR1 is SGDLS and CDR2 YYNGEE. This CDR3 is CASSSSGTSGYNEQFF. The CDR3 region has the DNA TGTGCCAGCAGCTCTTCCGGGACTAGCGGTTACAATGAGCAGTTCTTC.

This sequence joins TRBV7-2 and TRBJ2-2, with D hard to call. V gave up 6 bases and J gave up 0 bases, with 5 bases separating them. Germline CDR1 and CDR2: SGHTA and FQGNSA. The CDR3 runs to 13 residues. The chain's CDR3 is CASRGTNTGELFF. The CDR3 coding sequence is TGTGCCAGCAGGGGAACGAACACCGGGGAGCTGTTTTTT. Filled out from reference TRBV7-2 and TRBJ2-2, the complete variable domain reads GAGVSQSPSNKVTEKGKDVELRCDPISGHTALYWYRQSLGQGLEFLIYFQGNSAPDKSGLPSDRFSAERTGGSVSTLTIQRTQQEDSAVYLCASRGTNTGELFFGEGSRLTVL.

This chain joins TRBV4-2 and TRBJ1-2, with D possibly being TRBD1 (5 bases). Between the trimmed V and J ends, which lost 4 bases and 0 bases, there was a span of 12 bases. The CDR3 spans 15 residues. From germline, CDR1 is LGHNA and CDR2 YNFKEQ. This CDR3 reads CASSRGTATNYGYTF. In DNA, the CDR3 is TGTGCCAGCAGCCGAGGGACGGCGACTAACTATGGCTACACCTTC.

V gene TRBV9 combines with J gene TRBJ2-1; 12 bases are a match to TRBD2. V lost 4 bases to trimming and J lost 7 bases; unmatched junction nucleotides: 12. The CDR3 spans 17 residues. Germline CDR1 is SGDLS and CDR2 is YYNGEE. The CDR3 DNA reads as TGTGCCAGCAGCCCCACCCGACTAGCGGGAGCGTCTAATGAGCAGTTCTTC. Its translation is CASSPTRLAGASNEQFF.

This clone was found once. CDR3 residues: CAISYRGYEQYF. The CDR3 DNA follows: TGTGCCATCTCCTACAGGGGCTACGAGCAGTACTTC. The chain carries TRBV10-3 and TRBJ2-7; TRBD1 aligns across 7 bases. The CDR3 totals 12 residues. Germline loops: CDR1 ENHRY, CDR2 SYGVKD. The V and J ends lost 8 bases and 3 bases, in that order; junction bases with no gene match: 4.

The genes are TRBV11-2 and TRBJ1-6; D unclear. The CDR3 is 14 amino acids. Looked up from germline, CDR1 is SGHAT and CDR2 is FQNNGV. The V and J ends lost 5 bases and 1 base respectively, with 6 bases between them. DNA for the CDR3: TGTGCCAGCAGCCTAGGGTCCTATAATTCACCCCTCCACTTT. Protein: CASSLGSYNSPLHF.

The chain recombines TRBV15 with TRBJ2-5, with D tentatively TRBD1 or TRBD2 (6 bases each). This CDR3 is built from 16 residues. CDR1 and CDR2 from the germline V gene are LNHNV and YYDKDF (reference sequence). With 0 bases removed from V and 4 bases from J, the gap between germline ends came to 15 bases. The CDR3 reads CATSRDSTGGVETQYF. The CDR3 DNA follows: TGTGCCACCAGCAGAGATTCGACAGGAGGGGTAGAGACCCAGTACTTC.

This chain links TRBV29-1 with TRBJ2-3; 10 nucleotides match TRBD2. This CDR3 region has 15 residues. From germline, CDR1 is SQVTM and CDR2 ANQGSEA. J gave up 6 bases and V 6 bases, and 12 bases lay outside the gene matches. The CDR3 protein is CSVGGLAKEGDTQYF. The CDR3 coding sequence is TGCAGCGTGGGGGGACTAGCGAAAGAGGGGGATACGCAGTATTTT.

This clone turned up a few times. The rearrangement uses TRBV29-1 and TRBJ2-5; D unclear. Germline lookup yields CDR1 SQVTM and CDR2 ANQGSEA. The CDR3 loop spans 11 amino acids. V was shortened by 4 bases and J by 4 bases, with 7 bases between the two germline ends. The CDR3 spells CSVVSRETQYF. DNA for the CDR3: TGCAGCGTTGTCAGTCGAGAGACCCAGTACTTC.

This chain joins TRBV5-4 and TRBJ2-5, with TRBD1 identical over 9 bases. Germline-derived CDR1 and CDR2 are SGHNT and YYREEE (reference sequence). The junction had 5 bases not matched to a gene; V was cut back by 0 bases and J by 5 bases. The CDR3 runs to 15 residues. The CDR3 DNA is TGTGCCAGCAGCTTGGACAGGGGGCTTCGGGAGACCCAGTACTTC. Encoded protein: CASSLDRGLRETQYF. Full variable domain (missing parts from reference TRBV5-4 and TRBJ2-5): ETGVTQSPTHLIKTRGQQVTLRCSSQSGHNTVSWYQQALGQGPQFIFQYYREEENGRGNFPPRFSGLQFPNYSSELNVNALELDDSALYLCASSLDRGLRETQYFGPGTRLLVL.

This CDR3 reads CASSLAQPSGIEELFF. In DNA, the CDR3 is TGTGCCAGCAGCTTAGCGCAGCCTAGCGGGATTGAGGAGCTGTTTTTT. The chain joins TRBV7-7 to TRBJ2-2, with 9 positions matching TRBD2. The CDR3 sequence is 16 residues long. Germline V gives CDR1 SSHAT, CDR2 FNYEAQ (reference sequence). J lost 10 bases, V lost 0 bases, and 9 bases had no gene match.

This clone was picked up one time. J is TRBJ2-1 and V is TRBV9; D is unresolved. From germline, CDR1 is SGDLS and CDR2 YYNGEE. V gave up 0 bases and J gave up 7 bases, with 14 bases separating them. The CDR3 is 15 residues long. CDR3 loop: CASSVGTALQNEQFF. CDR3 nucleotide sequence: TGTGCCAGCAGCGTAGGTACCGCGTTACAAAATGAGCAGTTCTTC.

This sequence joins TRBV7-8 and TRBJ1-5; D is unresolved. From germline, CDR1 is SGHVS and CDR2 FQNEAQ. The CDR3 loop spans 13 amino acids. V was cut by 3 bases and J by 4 bases, with 7 bases left in between. CDR3: CASSFDPNQPQHF. In nucleotides, the CDR3 is TGTGCCAGCAGCTTCGACCCAAATCAGCCCCAGCATTTT.

V gene TRBV6-5 combines with J gene TRBJ2-7; D is possibly TRBD1 or TRBD2 (6 bases each). The ends were cut back, 6 bases at V and 5 bases at J, with 20 bases in the middle. The CDR3 spans 15 residues. The germline V gene has CDR1 MNHEY and CDR2 SVGAGI. This chain's CDR3 is CASRPRGVVTNEQYF. Written as DNA, the CDR3 is TGTGCCAGCAGACCTAGGGGGGTCGTTACAAACGAGCAGTACTTC.

The chain combines TRBV6-5 with TRBJ2-1, with D perhaps matching TRBD1 or TRBD2 (5 bases each). The V end was cut by 7 bases, the J end by 12 bases, with 22 bases between. The CDR3 is made up of 14 amino acids. Germline CDR1 MNHEY, CDR2 SVGAGI. In DNA form, the CDR3 reads TGTGCCAGCACTACCGGGACCTCCGCCATCCGGCAGTTCTTC. Translating it yields CASTTGTSAIRQFF.

The chain links TRBV7-8 to TRBJ2-7; D is unclear. Trimming removed 3 bases at V and 2 bases at J, with 5 bases between. Looked up from germline, CDR1 is SGHVS and CDR2 is FQNEAQ. The CDR3 sequence is 12 residues long. In DNA, the CDR3 is TGTGCCAGCAGCTTGCCGGCCTACGAGCAGTACTTC. Amino acids: CASSLPAYEQYF.

J is TRBJ1-5 and V is TRBV10-1, with D tentatively TRBD1 (6 bases). CDR1 WNHNN and CDR2 SYGVQD come from the germline V gene (reference sequence). V lost 8 bases and J lost 0, with 14 bases in between. The length of the CDR3 is 15 residues. CDR3 amino acids: CASATGTSSNQPQHF. CDR3 DNA sequence: TGCGCCAGCGCTACAGGGACGAGTAGCAATCAGCCCCAGCATTTT.

This CDR3 is CASSQGTGYGYTF. For the CDR3, the DNA is TGCGCCAGCAGCCAAGGGACAGGCTATGGCTACACCTTC. The rearrangement joins TRBV4-1 to TRBJ1-2; 7 nucleotides agree with TRBD1. The J segment lost 4 bases and the V segment lost 1 base, leaving 0 bases of the junction unmatched. The CDR3 spans 13 residues. The V gene's germline CDR1 is MGHRA and CDR2 YSYEKL.

CDR3 sequence reads: CASSFNQLSGYTF. CDR3 sequence (DNA): TGTGCCAGCAGTTTTAATCAGTTGAGCGGCTACACCTTC. The rearrangement uses TRBV28 and TRBJ1-2; D uncertain. This CDR3 has 13 amino acids. Trimming stripped 3 bases from V and 8 bases from J, with 13 bases between. Germline loops: CDR1 MDHEN, CDR2 SYDVKM.

About this clone: This specimen includes other DNA sequences encoding the same CDR3. The chain couples TRBV28 to TRBJ2-2; D not certain. This CDR3 is 12 amino acids long. V dropped 0 bases and J dropped 6 bases, with 2 bases sitting between them. Germline-derived CDR1 and CDR2 are MDHEN and SYDVKM. This chain's CDR3 is CASSLWPGELFF. CDR3 nucleotides: TGTGCCAGCAGTTTATGGCCCGGGGAGCTGTTTTTT.

The V gene is TRBV4-1, the J gene TRBJ1-1, with D hard to call. The V end was cut by 0 bases, the J end by 6 bases, with 17 bases between. The CDR3 runs 16 residues. The V gene's germline CDR1 is MGHRA and CDR2 YSYEKL. Here the CDR3 reads CASSQDQGRGIPEAFF. CDR3 nucleotide sequence: TGCGCCAGCAGCCAAGATCAAGGGAGAGGGATTCCTGAAGCTTTCTTT.

The rearrangement links TRBV18 to TRBJ2-2; a possible D gene is TRBD1 (6 bases). CDR1 is KGHSH and CDR2 is LQKENI in the germline V gene. V lost 4 bases to trimming and J lost 1 base, with 10 bases between them. The CDR3 contains 15 residues. Written as DNA, the CDR3 is TGTGCCAGCTCACAATCACAGGGGAACACCGGGGAGCTGTTTTTT. This sequence encodes CASSQSQGNTGELFF. The full variable domain, its missing parts supplied by reference TRBV18 and TRBJ2-2, is NAGVMQNPRHLVRRRGQEARLRCSPMKGHSHVYWYRQLPEEGLKFMVYLQKENIIDESGMPKERFSAEFPKEGPSILRIQQVVRGDSAAYFCASSQSQGNTGELFFGEGSRLTVL.